What follows are 22 T cell receptor beta chains derived from one specimen sequenced in a study of OX40 agonist ivuxolimab in advanced cancers. Data came from immunoSEQ multiplex PCR; TCRdb stores just in-frame clones and leaves some out. The table records around 87,000 clones, roughly 94% of them present only once. The sample in question was CD4+ or CD8+ T cells sorted from blood, obtained in a trial of the OX40 agonist ivuxolimab. These receptor sequences come from an adult with an advanced solid tumor such as melanoma, head and neck, liver or kidney cancer.

The rearrangement links TRBV5-1 to TRBJ2-2; 9 nucleotides align to TRBD1. Trimming removed 4 bases from V and 4 bases from J; junction bases left unmatched: 5. Germline V gene lookup returns CDR1 SGHRS and CDR2 YFSETQ. The length of the CDR3 is 15 residues. CDR3 coding DNA: TGCGCCAGCAGCCTAAAACAGGGGGCCACCGGGGAGCTGTTTTTT. This encodes CASSLKQGATGELFF.

This clone was recorded once. The chain links TRBV28 to TRBJ1-1; D is unresolved. CDR1 and CDR2 from the germline V gene are MDHEN and SYDVKM. CDR3 size: 11 residues. V lost 11 bases and J lost 4, with 11 bases in between. CDR3 protein: CAVRGGTEAFF. CDR3 DNA: TGTGCCGTACGGGGTGGCACTGAAGCTTTCTTT.

The chain combines TRBV6-5 with TRBJ2-7, with 10 positions matching TRBD1. CDR3 length equals 14 residues. J lost 4 bases, V lost 6 bases, and 6 bases had no gene match. Per the germline V gene, CDR1 is MNHEY and CDR2 is SVGAGI. CDR3 loop: CASSSPGQGYEQYF. Written as DNA, the CDR3 is TGTGCCAGCAGCTCTCCGGGACAGGGGTACGAGCAGTACTTC.

J is TRBJ2-7 and V is TRBV6-1; D perhaps matches TRBD2 (5 bases). The CDR3 runs 14 residues. The ends were cut back, 1 base at V and 7 bases at J, with 14 bases in the middle. The germline V gene has CDR1 MNHNS and CDR2 SASEGT. The CDR3 nucleotides read TGTGCCAGCAGTGAAGTTGGACCGGGAATGGAGCAGTACTTC. This sequence encodes CASSEVGPGMEQYF.

The J gene is TRBJ1-1, the V gene TRBV4-1; the D gene is possibly TRBD1 (6 bases). Per the germline V gene, CDR1 is MGHRA and CDR2 is YSYEKL. V was clipped by 4 bases and J by 1 base, with 7 bases between them. The CDR3 loop spans 13 amino acids. This CDR3 reads CASSPTGNTEAFF. For the CDR3, the DNA is TGCGCCAGCAGCCCGACAGGGAACACTGAAGCTTTCTTT.

V usage is TRBV19 and J usage is TRBJ2-7; 7 bases agree with TRBD2. The CDR3 contains 15 residues. V lost 2 bases and J lost 2; bases outside the gene matches: 6. The germline gives CDR1 LNHDA, CDR2 SQIVND (reference sequence). The CDR3 loop reads CASSIRDYPTYEQYF. The CDR3 DNA reads as TGTGCCAGTAGTATAAGGGACTATCCCACCTACGAGCAGTACTTC.

The J gene is TRBJ2-2, the V gene TRBV30; D remains unclear. CDR1 GTSNPN and CDR2 SVGIG come from the germline V gene (reference sequence). V dropped 3 bases and J dropped 0 bases, with 14 bases sitting between them. CDR3 length equals 16 residues. CDR3 in DNA: TGTGCCTGGAGGACTTTCCGTGGACCGAACACCGGGGAGCTGTTTTTT. This encodes CAWRTFRGPNTGELFF.

In its sample, this clone was seen once. This chain connects TRBV29-1 to TRBJ2-1; 8 positions agree with TRBD2. The CDR3 contains 13 residues. Germline CDR1 and CDR2: SQVTM and ANQGSEA. With 5 bases clipped from V and 9 bases from J, the junction kept 9 bases outside the gene matches. The CDR3 region is CSVRAGAGGEQFF. DNA of the CDR3: TGCAGCGTTCGAGCGGGGGCCGGAGGTGAGCAGTTCTTC.

The chain recombines TRBV27 with TRBJ2-5; 9 bases are shared with TRBD1. With V trimmed by 4 bases and J by 5 bases, 2 bases remained unmatched. The CDR3 is 13 amino acids. Per germline, CDR1 MNHEY and CDR2 SMNVEV (reference sequence). The CDR3 coding sequence is TGTGCCAGCAGTTCGACAGGGGGGGAGACCCAGTACTTC. Translated, it gives CASSSTGGETQYF.

The chain couples TRBV2 to TRBJ1-1, with 7 positions matching TRBD1. The CDR3 spans 15 residues. Germline CDR1 and CDR2: SNHLY and FYNNEI. The ends lost 2 bases at V and 3 bases at J; junction bases unmatched: 6. The CDR3 here is CASSENKGTDTEAFF. In nucleotides, the CDR3 is TGTGCCAGCAGTGAAAATAAAGGGACAGACACTGAAGCTTTCTTT.

The chain joins TRBV14 to TRBJ1-1; TRBD1 matches 7 bases. The V gene end was trimmed by 0 bases and the J gene end by 0 bases; junction bases not matched to a gene: 4. Per the germline V gene, CDR1 is SGHDN and CDR2 is FVKESK. The CDR3 sequence is 16 residues long. CDR3 DNA sequence: TGTGCCAGCAGCCAAGATATGGGACAGATGAACACTGAAGCTTTCTTT. It is translated as CASSQDMGQMNTEAFF.

The genes are TRBV9 and TRBJ1-2; maybe TRBD1 (6 bases). The CDR3 consists of 16 residues. V lost 0 bases, J lost 6 bases, and 18 bases lay in between. CDR1 and CDR2 from the germline V gene are SGDLS and YYNGEE. CDR3 coding DNA: TGTGCCAGCAGCGTAGTGGGAACAGGGAATCCGGATGGCTACACCTTC. Protein sequence: CASSVVGTGNPDGYTF.

J is TRBJ2-1 and V is TRBV7-8; possibly TRBD2 for D (5 bases). From germline, CDR1 is SGHVS and CDR2 FQNEAQ. CDR3 length equals 16 residues. V was clipped by 5 bases and J by 0 bases, with 14 bases between them. DNA for the CDR3: TGTGCCAGCAGCCGATGGAGTAGCGCCTCCTACAATGAGCAGTTCTTC. Translating gives CASSRWSSASYNEQFF.

This rearrangement joins TRBV5-6 to TRBJ2-2; 11 bases are a match to TRBD2. Per the germline V gene, CDR1 is SGHDT and CDR2 is YYEEEE. V was pared by 3 bases and J by 7 bases, with 8 bases of the junction left unmatched. The CDR3 length is 16 residues. This CDR3 is CASSSSSGGYVGELFF. The CDR3 DNA reads TGTGCCAGCAGCTCGTCTAGCGGGGGGTACGTCGGGGAGCTGTTTTTT.

The chain couples TRBV18 to TRBJ1-6, with D possibly TRBD1 on 5 matching bases. Trimming stripped 6 bases from V and 8 bases from J, with 20 bases between. The germline CDR1 and CDR2 sequences are KGHSH and LQKENI. The CDR3 consists of 16 residues. CDR3 sequence: CASSHKLGVKDSPLHF. The CDR3 DNA sequence: TGTGCCAGCTCTCATAAGTTAGGGGTCAAGGATTCACCCCTCCACTTT.

The chain links TRBV7-8 to TRBJ1-5; unclear D gene. CDR3 length: 14 residues. Per germline, CDR1 SGHVS and CDR2 FQNEAQ. Deletions cut 1 base from V and 6 bases from J, with 10 bases between. CDR3 amino acids: CASSLGSTGQPQHF. CDR3 sequence (DNA): TGTGCCAGCAGCTTAGGGTCCACCGGTCAGCCCCAGCATTTT.

The chain combines TRBV9 with TRBJ1-1; D remains unclear. Per the germline V gene, CDR1 is SGDLS and CDR2 is YYNGEE. CDR3 length equals 11 residues. Trimming stripped 3 bases from V and 7 bases from J, with 7 bases between. CDR3 amino acids: CASSDGGEAFF. CDR3 DNA: TGTGCCAGCAGCGATGGCGGTGAAGCTTTCTTT.

This chain uses TRBV19 with TRBJ2-7, with 8 nucleotides matching TRBD2. CDR1 is LNHDA, CDR2 SQIVND, per germline (reference sequence). The trim removed 3 bases at V and 3 bases at J, leaving 4 bases unmatched. This CDR3 has 14 amino acids. The CDR3 nucleotides are TGTGCCAGTAGTATTGATGCGGGGGGCTACGAGCAGTACTTC. It codes for CASSIDAGGYEQYF.

The V call is TRBV11-2, the J call TRBJ2-1, with D uncertain. The CDR3 totals 15 residues. Germline V CDR1 and CDR2: SGHAT, FQNNGV. V was cut by 1 base and J by 7 bases, with 14 bases left in between. The CDR3 DNA is TGTGCCAGCAGCTTAGTAGGGATTGCAGCTAATGAGCAGTTCTTC. This gives the protein CASSLVGIAANEQFF.

This chain connects TRBV5-5 to TRBJ2-7; 11 bases map to TRBD2. The CDR3 loop spans 14 amino acids. CDR1 and CDR2 (germline): SGHKS, YYEKEE (reference sequence). The J segment lost 2 bases and the V segment lost 4 bases, leaving 2 bases of the junction unmatched. The CDR3 region is CASSRLAGTYEQYF. Here the CDR3 DNA reads TGTGCCAGCAGCAGACTAGCGGGGACCTACGAGCAGTACTTC. The full variable domain, its missing parts supplied by reference TRBV5-5 and TRBJ2-7, is DAGVTQSPTHLIKTRGQQVTLRCSPISGHKSVSWYQQVLGQGPQFIFQYYEKEERGRGNFPDRFSARQFPNYSSELNVNALLLGDSALYLCASSRLAGTYEQYFGPGTRLTVT.

V gene TRBV2 combines with J gene TRBJ1-5; weak D call: TRBD1 (6 bases). V shed 3 bases and J shed 0 bases, with 21 bases lying between them. Germline CDR1 SNHLY, CDR2 FYNNEI. The CDR3 covers 19 residues. The DNA of the CDR3 is TGTGCCAGCAGTGAGAGGGGTTGGGGGCCTAATTATAGCAATCAGCCCCAGCATTTT. Protein: CASSERGWGPNYSNQPQHF. The full variable domain, completed using reference TRBV2 and TRBJ1-5, is EPEVTQTPSHQVTQMGQEVILRCVPISNHLYFYWYRQILGQKVEFLVSFYNNEISEKSEIFDDQFSVERPDGSNFTLKIRSTKLEDSAMYFCASSERGWGPNYSNQPQHFGDGTRLSIL.

The V and J genes are TRBV27 and TRBJ1-5; D is perhaps TRBD1 (5 bases). V dropped 3 bases and J dropped 7 bases, with 13 bases sitting between them. Germline assignment: CDR1 MNHEY and CDR2 SMNVEV (reference sequence). The CDR3 covers 14 residues. The CDR3 loop is CASSLGHLTQPQHF. In nucleotides, the CDR3 is TGTGCCAGCAGTTTGGGGCACCTCACCCAGCCCCAGCATTTT.